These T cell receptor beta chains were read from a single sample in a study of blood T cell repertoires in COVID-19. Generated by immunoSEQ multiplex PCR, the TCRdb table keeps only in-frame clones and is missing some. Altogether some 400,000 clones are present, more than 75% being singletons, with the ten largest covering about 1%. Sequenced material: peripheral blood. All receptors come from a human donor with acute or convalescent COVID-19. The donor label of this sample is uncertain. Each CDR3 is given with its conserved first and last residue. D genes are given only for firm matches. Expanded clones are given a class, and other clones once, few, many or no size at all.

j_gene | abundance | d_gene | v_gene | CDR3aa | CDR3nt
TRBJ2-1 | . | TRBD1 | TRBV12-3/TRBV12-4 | CASSLGQKHEQFF | TGTGCCAGCAGTTTGGGACAGAAACATGAGCAGTTCTTC
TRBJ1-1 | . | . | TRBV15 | CATSRDSGLLNTEAFF | TGTGCCACCAGCAGAGATTCAGGACTCTTAAACACTGAAGCTTTCTTT
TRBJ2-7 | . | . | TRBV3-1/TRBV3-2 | CASSQNRGYEQYF | TGTGCCAGCAGCCAAAACCGGGGCTACGAGCAGTACTTC
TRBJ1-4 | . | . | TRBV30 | CAWSLTARLNEKLFF | TGTGCCTGGAGTCTAACGGCCCGACTTAATGAAAAACTGTTTTTT
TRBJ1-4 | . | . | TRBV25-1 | CASSEYLNEKLFF | TGTGCCAGCAGTGAATACCTGAATGAAAAACTGTTTTTT
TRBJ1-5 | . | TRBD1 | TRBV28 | CASSPDPGQGGGQPQHF | TGTGCCAGCAGTCCCGACCCGGGACAGGGGGGTGGGCAGCCCCAGCATTTT
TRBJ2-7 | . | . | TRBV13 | CASSSSGIHEQYF | TGTGCCAGCAGCTCCTCAGGGATCCACGAGCAGTACTTC
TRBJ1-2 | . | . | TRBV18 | CASSPFGFSLDYGYTF | TGTGCCAGCTCACCATTCGGGTTTTCGTTGGACTATGGCTACACCTTC
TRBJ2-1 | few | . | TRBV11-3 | CASSLEGSPLNEQFF | TGTGCCAGCAGCTTAGAAGGGAGTCCCCTCAATGAGCAGTTCTTC
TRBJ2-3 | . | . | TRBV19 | CASKRVLASTDTQYF | TGTGCCAGTAAGAGGGTTCTAGCGAGCACAGATACGCAGTATTTT
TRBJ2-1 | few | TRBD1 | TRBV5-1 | CASSPKTGGRNEQFF | TGCGCCAGCAGCCCGAAGACAGGGGGGCGCAATGAGCAGTTCTTC
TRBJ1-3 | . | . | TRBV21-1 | CASSKRRGQSSGNTIYF | TGTGCCAGCAGCAAAAGGAGGGGACAGAGCTCTGGAAACACCATATATTTT
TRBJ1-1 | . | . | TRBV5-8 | CASSFLPGMNTEAFF | TGTGCCAGCAGCTTTCTCCCAGGAATGAACACTGAAGCTTTCTTT
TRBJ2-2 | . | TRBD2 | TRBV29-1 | CSALRASGRFSGELFF | TGCAGCGCCCTTCGGGCTAGCGGGAGGTTTAGCGGGGAGCTGTTTTTT
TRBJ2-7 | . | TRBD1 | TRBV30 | CAWRQGSSYEQYF | TGTGCCTGGAGACAGGGGAGCTCCTACGAGCAGTACTTC
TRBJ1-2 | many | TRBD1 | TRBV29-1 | CSVWTGNGYTF | TGCAGCGTCTGGACAGGGAACGGCTACACCTTC
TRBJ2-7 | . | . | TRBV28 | CASSSPNVRGSSYEQYF | TGTGCCAGCAGTTCCCCCAATGTACGGGGATCCTCCTACGAGCAGTACTTC
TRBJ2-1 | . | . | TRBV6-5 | CASGQLRAEQFF | TGTGCCAGCGGTCAACTGCGGGCTGAGCAGTTCTTC
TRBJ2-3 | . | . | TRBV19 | CASRRLPYSTDTQYF | TGTGCCAGTAGGAGGCTACCATATAGCACAGATACGCAGTATTTT
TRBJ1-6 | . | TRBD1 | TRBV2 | CASSTQGNSPLHF | TGTGCCAGCAGTACACAGGGGAACTCACCCCTCCACTTT
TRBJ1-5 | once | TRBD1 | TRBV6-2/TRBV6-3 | CASSRGTGVTSNQPQHF | TGTGCCAGCAGCCGAGGGACAGGTGTTACTAGCAATCAGCCCCAGCATTTT
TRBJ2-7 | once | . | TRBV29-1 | CSVDMNREGSYEQYF | TGCAGCGTTGATATGAACAGGGAGGGTTCCTACGAGCAGTACTTC
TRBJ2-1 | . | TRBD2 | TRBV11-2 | CASSSGLAGYNEQFF | TGTGCCAGCAGCTCTGGACTAGCGGGGTACAATGAGCAGTTCTTC
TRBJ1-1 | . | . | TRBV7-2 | CASSPEGRRSEAFF | TGTGCCAGCAGCCCCGAGGGTCGTCGCTCTGAAGCTTTCTTT
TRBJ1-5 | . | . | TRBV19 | CASNGRGSNQPQHF | TGTGCCAGTAACGGGAGGGGTAGCAATCAGCCCCAGCATTTT
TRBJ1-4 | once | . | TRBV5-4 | CASSISGTMSEKLFF | TGTGCCAGCAGCATCTCCGGGACAATGAGTGAAAAACTGTTTTTT
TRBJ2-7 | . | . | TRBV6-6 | CASSPGYYEQYF | TGTGCCAGCAGCCCAGGGTACTACGAGCAGTACTTC
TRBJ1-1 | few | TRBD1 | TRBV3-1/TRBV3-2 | CASSPRDRGRGAFF | TGTGCCAGCAGCCCCCGGGACAGGGGCAGGGGAGCTTTCTTT
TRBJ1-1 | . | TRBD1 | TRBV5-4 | CASSTRQGRGTEAFF | TGTGCCAGCAGCACTAGACAGGGTCGAGGGACTGAAGCTTTCTTT
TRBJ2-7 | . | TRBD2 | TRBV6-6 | CASRSSGTYEQYF | TGTGCCAGCAGGTCTAGCGGAACGTACGAGCAGTACTTC
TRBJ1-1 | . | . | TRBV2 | CASSDGLNTEAFF | TGTGCCAGCAGTGACGGGTTAAACACTGAAGCTTTCTTT
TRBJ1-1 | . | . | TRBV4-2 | CASSQPGQKNTEAFF | TGTGCCAGCAGCCAACCCGGACAGAAGAACACTGAAGCTTTCTTT
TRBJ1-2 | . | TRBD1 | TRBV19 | CASTLDRGQDEGYGYTF | TGTGCCAGTACCCTCGACAGGGGGCAGGATGAGGGCTATGGCTACACCTTC
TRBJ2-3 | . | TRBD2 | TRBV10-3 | CASGTSPTDTQYF | TGTGCCAGCGGGACTAGCCCCACAGATACGCAGTATTTT
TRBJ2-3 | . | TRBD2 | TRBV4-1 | CASSQEQRGGTTDTQYF | TGCGCCAGCAGCCAAGAACAGCGGGGGGGGACCACAGATACGCAGTATTTT
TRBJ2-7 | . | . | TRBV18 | CASSPPSGSYEQYF | TGTGCCAGCTCACCACCGTCAGGTTCCTACGAGCAGTACTTC
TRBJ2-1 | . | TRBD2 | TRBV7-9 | CASSLAAAGGQGEQFF | TGTGCCAGCAGCTTAGCGGCAGCGGGAGGGCAGGGTGAGCAGTTCTTC
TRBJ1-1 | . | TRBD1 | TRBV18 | CASSEGAVTEAFF | TGTGCCAGCTCAGAGGGGGCGGTCACTGAAGCTTTCTTT
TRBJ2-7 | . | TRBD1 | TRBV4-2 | CASSPGQGRTYEQYF | TGTGCCAGCAGCCCTGGACAGGGTAGGACCTACGAGCAGTACTTC
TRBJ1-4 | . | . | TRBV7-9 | CASSYTGIEKLFF | TGTGCCAGCAGTTATACAGGGATCGAAAAACTGTTTTTT
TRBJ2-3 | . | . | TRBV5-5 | CASSLRGVPDTQYF | TGTGCCAGCAGCCTCAGGGGGGTCCCAGATACGCAGTATTTT
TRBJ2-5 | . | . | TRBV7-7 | CASSPYRTSKETQYF | TGTGCCAGCAGCCCCTATCGTACTAGCAAAGAGACCCAGTACTTC